Presented here are 8 T cell receptor beta chains from one specimen sequenced in a study of blood T cell repertoires in COVID-19 (dated by TCRdb to 2019 to 2021). The library was prepared using the immunoSEQ multiplex PCR assay. The clones in this table, taken by TCRdb from immuneACCESS, are in-frame only. Not every clone is retained; where verified, under half of the shortfall comes from an unresolved V gene, and the cause of the rest is unknown. Counted in this sample were 490,000 or so clones; around nine tenths of them appeared once. The top ten constitute approximately 8.3% of the sample. Source material: PBMCs or T cells enriched from blood (not recorded which). All receptors come from a woman aged 60-75 years who had recovered from COVID-19.

The V and J genes are TRBV11-2 and TRBJ2-2, with no clear D. Germline CDR1 reads SGHAT; CDR2 reads FQNNGV. Trimming took off 4 bases at V and 6 bases at J, with 18 bases between the two ends. This CDR3 region has 16 residues. The CDR3 nucleotides are TGTGCCAGCAGCTCTGTTCGAGGCCAAGCACCCGGGGAGCTGTTTTTT. It encodes CASSSVRGQAPGELFF.

The chain couples TRBV9 to TRBJ2-5; maybe TRBD1 (5 bases). Looked up from germline, CDR1 is SGDLS and CDR2 is YYNGEE. This CDR3 spans 16 amino acids. The V end lost 4 bases, the J end lost 0 bases, and 16 bases lay between the germline ends. The CDR3 DNA reads as TGTGCCAGCAGCCTCTCAGGGATCATGTACCAAGAGACCCAGTACTTC. Protein sequence: CASSLSGIMYQETQYF.

This clone turned up a few times. The rearrangement links TRBV7-2 to TRBJ2-2; 8 bases align to TRBD2. Trimming took 1 base from V and 8 from J; bases not matched to a gene: 6. The germline gives CDR1 SGHTA, CDR2 FQGNSA. The CDR3 sequence is 15 residues long. The CDR3 loop reads CASSLGVAGRGELFF. The CDR3 DNA follows: TGTGCCAGCAGCTTAGGGGTAGCGGGACGTGGGGAGCTGTTTTTT. Variable domain in full (rest from reference TRBV7-2 and TRBJ2-2): GAGVSQSPSNKVTEKGKDVELRCDPISGHTALYWYRQSLGQGLEFLIYFQGNSAPDKSGLPSDRFSAERTGGSVSTLTIQRTQQEDSAVYLCASSLGVAGRGELFFGEGSRLTVL.

This clone was counted once. V and J are TRBV6-1 and TRBJ1-5, with D possibly being TRBD1 (5 bases). The CDR3 sequence is 14 residues long. With 1 base removed from V and 6 bases from J, the gap between germline ends came to 10 bases. CDR1 MNHNS and CDR2 SASEGT come from the germline V gene. The CDR3: CASSEGGGGQPQHF. DNA for the CDR3: TGTGCCAGCAGTGAAGGTGGGGGGGGTCAGCCCCAGCATTTT.

V usage is TRBV5-1 and J usage is TRBJ2-1, with 11 bases identical to TRBD1. With 4 bases clipped from V and 7 bases from J, the junction kept 4 bases outside the gene matches. CDR3 length: 14 amino acids. CDR1 is SGHRS and CDR2 is YFSETQ in the germline V gene. The CDR3 DNA reads TGCGCCAGCAGCGAGGACAGGGGGCGAAATGAGCAGTTCTTC. It specifies CASSEDRGRNEQFF.

This clone is a singleton in its sample. Other DNA sequences in this sample translate to the same CDR3. The chain joins TRBV5-4 to TRBJ1-2; 8 nucleotides line up with TRBD1. Trimming at V came to 0 bases and at J to 5 bases, leaving 3 bases not matched to a gene. The CDR3 contains 14 residues. Germline V CDR1 and CDR2: SGHNT, YYREEE (reference sequence). The CDR3 DNA reads as TGTGCCAGCAGCTTGGCAGGGACAGGTTATGGCTACACCTTC. Encoded protein: CASSLAGTGYGYTF.

Written as DNA, the CDR3 is TGTGCCAGCAGCGAGGACAGGGGGCGGGAAAAACTGTTTTTT. It codes for CASSEDRGREKLFF. The rearrangement uses TRBV13 and TRBJ1-4, with 11 positions matching TRBD1. V was clipped by 5 bases and J by 8 bases; unmatched bases: 4. From germline, CDR1 is PRHDT and CDR2 FYEKMQ (reference sequence). CDR3 length: 14 residues.

This rearrangement joins TRBV30 to TRBJ1-2; 8 bases line up with TRBD1. Germline V lookup: CDR1 GTSNPN, CDR2 SVGIG (reference sequence). CDR3 length: 12 residues. V gave up 5 bases and J gave up 4 bases; unmatched junction bases: 3. The CDR3 loop is CAWGTGGYGYTF. In DNA form, the CDR3 reads TGTGCCTGGGGGACAGGTGGCTATGGCTACACCTTC. Combining the CDR3 with reference TRBV30 and TRBJ1-2 gives the whole variable domain SQTIHQWPATLVQPVGSPLSLECTVEGTSNPNLYWYRQAAGRGLQLLFYSVGIGQISSEVPQNLSASRPQDRQFILSSKKLLLSDSGFYLCAWGTGGYGYTFGSGTRLTVV.